This entry concerns a single TCR beta chain. It lacks a known antigen. Nothing much larger sits one base from this clone, and base qualities are not available. Each collaborating institution followed its own protocols to collect whole blood in K2EDTA tubes. For TCRbeta analysis, collaborators shipped samples in one of three forms: frozen whole blood, isolated PBMCs, or DNA extracted from either of those sample types. This entry belongs to a study of blood T cell repertoires in COVID-19 (dated by TCRdb to 2020 to 2022). With regard to the full study: Samples from collaborators originated in the United States, Italy and Spain and spanned both the acute and convalescent phases of COVID-19. The material from the prospective study consisted of cDNA or gDNA derived from T cells, B-cell-depleted T cells, or PBMCs. Deeply sampled blood TCRbeta repertoires from subjects exposed to, actively infected with, or recovered from COVID-19 were included in the dataset. A freely available public database, intended as a resource for researchers studying the immune response to SARS-CoV-2, is where the repertoires were released. Samples came from the ongoing ImmuneRACE study (first 160 participants) plus 1,254 subjects from 6 global collaborators. Sample metadata almost always included a de-identified subject ID, COVID-19 status, age in years and sex. Where available, HLA class I and class II types were taken from metadata supplied by the sample provider and were not determined by assay-based typing. Summary of the overall study and its limitations: The amount of clinical and demographic metadata varied by source and participant and was provided uncurated.

V has 7 bases trimmed and J has 4 bases trimmed; junction bases matching no gene number 9. Reading the germline V gene (reference sequence) gives CDR1 SEHNR and CDR2 FQNEAQ. The CDR3 has 14 amino acids, counting the end cysteine and phenylalanine. Only CDR3 DNA is held: 42 bases, read in frame from base 1. TCRbeta CDR3 regions were amplified from genomic DNA by means of the immunoSEQ Assay, a bias-controlled multiplex PCR. The paper's data handling went like this. The number of nucleated cells in each sample was estimated by amplification of reference gene primers within the assay. To quantify the absolute abundance of each unique TCRbeta CDR3 rearrangement, sequence reads were collapsed and filtered. For each sample, productive Simpson clonality was calculated as the square root of Simpson's diversity index over productive rearrangements. TCRdb obtained this table from immuneACCESS and retained in-frame rearrangements with V and J assigned. These tables miss some clones; where compared with another copy, unresolved V genes account for less than half of the shortfall, and the remainder is unexplained. V and J calls and clone size come straight from that table; D and trimming were deduced from the DNA. The sample has some 300,000 clones on record, just under 85% of them singletons. Less than 4.5% of the sample rests with the top ten.

Material for sequencing was peripheral blood. The TCR was taken from a woman in her forties or fifties with active or convalescent COVID-19. The rearrangement combines TRBV7-9 with TRBJ1-1, with 7 bases aligning to TRBD1. The encoded CDR3 is CASTQTRGATEAFF. The nucleotide sequence reads as follows: TGTGCCAGCACCCAGACCAGGGGGGCCACTGAAGCTTTCTTT.